These 3 T cell receptor beta chains were all obtained from the same sample, sequenced in a study of blood T cell repertoires in COVID-19. TCRdb's table, derived via immunoSEQ multiplex PCR, lists solely in-frame clones and lacks some. The sample comprises about 370,000 clones, about 89% of which are singletons, and 8% to 13% rests with the top ten. Sequenced: peripheral blood. These receptors originate from a woman under 40 with COVID-19, enrolled during active disease.

The chain uses TRBV12-3 or TRBV12-4 and TRBJ1-1; D gene unclear. The germline V and J ends were trimmed by 1 base and 3 bases, with 6 bases remaining between them. This CDR3 has 13 amino acids. CDR3 in DNA: TGTGCCAGCAGTTTAGACAGATACACTGAAGCTTTCTTT. Translating it yields CASSLDRYTEAFF.

The chain joins TRBV3-1 (or the pseudogene TRBV3-2) to TRBJ1-2, with 7 bases identical to TRBD1. CDR1 is LGHDT and CDR2 is YNNKEL in the germline V gene (reference sequence). CDR3 length: 13 residues. V was clipped by 6 bases and J by 3 bases; unmatched bases: 4. The CDR3 DNA is TGTGCCAGCAGTCCTGACAGGGACTATGGCTACACCTTC. Translating it yields CASSPDRDYGYTF.

This rearrangement joins TRBV30 to TRBJ2-3; D unresolved. The CDR3 totals 12 residues. The germline V gene has CDR1 GTSNPN and CDR2 SVGIG (reference sequence). Trimming shortened V by 5 bases and J by 1 base, and 7 bases separated the two germline ends. CDR3 amino acids: CAWGSGTDTQYF. The CDR3 bases are TGTGCCTGGGGATCGGGCACAGATACGCAGTATTTT.